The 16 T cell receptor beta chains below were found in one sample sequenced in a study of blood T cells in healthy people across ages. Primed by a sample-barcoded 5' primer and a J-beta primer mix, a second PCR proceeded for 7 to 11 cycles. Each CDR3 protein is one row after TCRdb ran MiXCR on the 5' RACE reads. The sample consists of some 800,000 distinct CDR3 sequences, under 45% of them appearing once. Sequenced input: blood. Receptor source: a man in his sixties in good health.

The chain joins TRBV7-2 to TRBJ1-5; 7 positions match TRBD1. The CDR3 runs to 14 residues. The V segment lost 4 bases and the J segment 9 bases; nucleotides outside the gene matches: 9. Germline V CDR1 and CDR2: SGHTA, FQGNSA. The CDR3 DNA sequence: TGTGCCAGCAGCTCGCCGACAGGGTCGTCGCCCCAGCATTTT. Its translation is CASSSPTGSSPQHF. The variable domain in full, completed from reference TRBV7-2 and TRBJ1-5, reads GAGVSQSPSNKVTEKGKDVELRCDPISGHTALYWYRQSLGQGLEFLIYFQGNSAPDKSGLPSDRFSAERTGGSVSTLTIQRTQQEDSAVYLCASSSPTGSSPQHFGDGTRLSIL.

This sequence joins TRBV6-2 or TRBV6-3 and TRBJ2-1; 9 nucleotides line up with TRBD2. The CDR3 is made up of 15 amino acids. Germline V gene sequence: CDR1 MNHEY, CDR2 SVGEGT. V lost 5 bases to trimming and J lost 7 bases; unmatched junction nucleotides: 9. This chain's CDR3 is CASSVLAGAWNEQFF. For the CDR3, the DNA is TGTGCCAGCAGTGTTTTAGCGGGGGCATGGAATGAGCAGTTCTTC.

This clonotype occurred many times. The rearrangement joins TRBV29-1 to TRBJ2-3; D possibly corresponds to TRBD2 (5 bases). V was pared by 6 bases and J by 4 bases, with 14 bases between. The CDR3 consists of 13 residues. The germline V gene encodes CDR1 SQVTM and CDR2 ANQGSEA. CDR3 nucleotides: TGCAGCGTCGCACCGTCGGGGTCAGATACGCAGTATTTT. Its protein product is CSVAPSGSDTQYF.

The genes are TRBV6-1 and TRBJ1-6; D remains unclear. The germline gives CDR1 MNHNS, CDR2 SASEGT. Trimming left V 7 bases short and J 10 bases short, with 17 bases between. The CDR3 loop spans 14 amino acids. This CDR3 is CASNIDPGESPLHF. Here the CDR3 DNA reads TGTGCCAGCAACATCGATCCCGGGGAATCACCCCTCCACTTT.

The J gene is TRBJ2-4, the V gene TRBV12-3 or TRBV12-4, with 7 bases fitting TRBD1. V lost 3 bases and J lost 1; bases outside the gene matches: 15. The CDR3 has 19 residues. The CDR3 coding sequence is TGTGCCAGCAGTTTTCGGCGACAGGGTTCAGGTTCGGCCAAAAACATTCAGTACTTC. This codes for CASSFRRQGSGSAKNIQYF.

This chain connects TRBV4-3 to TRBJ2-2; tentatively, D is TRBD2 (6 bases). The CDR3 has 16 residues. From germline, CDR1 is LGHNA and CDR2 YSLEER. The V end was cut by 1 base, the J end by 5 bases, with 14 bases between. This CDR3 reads CASSQAQTSLTGELFF. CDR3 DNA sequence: TGCGCCAGCAGCCAAGCGCAGACTAGTCTGACCGGGGAGCTGTTTTTT.

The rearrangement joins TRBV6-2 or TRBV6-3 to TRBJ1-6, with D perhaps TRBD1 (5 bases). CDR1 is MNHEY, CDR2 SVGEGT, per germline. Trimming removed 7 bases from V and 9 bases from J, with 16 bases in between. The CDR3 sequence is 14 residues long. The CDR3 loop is CASTQTPGGSPLHF. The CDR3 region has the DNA TGTGCCAGCACCCAGACGCCGGGGGGTTCACCCCTCCACTTT.

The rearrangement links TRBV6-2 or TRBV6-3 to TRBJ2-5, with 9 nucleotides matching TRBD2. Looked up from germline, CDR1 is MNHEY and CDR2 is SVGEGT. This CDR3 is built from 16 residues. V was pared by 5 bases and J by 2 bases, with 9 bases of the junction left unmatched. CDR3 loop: CASSTRLADIQETQYF. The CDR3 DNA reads TGTGCCAGCAGTACACGACTAGCGGATATACAAGAGACCCAGTACTTC.

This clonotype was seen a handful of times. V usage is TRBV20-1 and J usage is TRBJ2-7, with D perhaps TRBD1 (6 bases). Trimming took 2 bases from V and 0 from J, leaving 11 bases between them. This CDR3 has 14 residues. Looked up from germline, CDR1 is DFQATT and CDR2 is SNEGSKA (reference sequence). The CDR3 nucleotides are TGCAGTGCTAGATCTACAGGGCTCTCCTACGAGCAGTACTTC. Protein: CSARSTGLSYEQYF.

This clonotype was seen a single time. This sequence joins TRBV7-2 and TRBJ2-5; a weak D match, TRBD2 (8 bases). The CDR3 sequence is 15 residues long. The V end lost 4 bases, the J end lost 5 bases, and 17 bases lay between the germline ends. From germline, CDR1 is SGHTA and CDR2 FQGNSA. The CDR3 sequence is CASSWTSRGSETQYF. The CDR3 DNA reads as TGTGCCAGCAGCTGGACTAGCAGGGGGTCGGAGACCCAGTACTTC.

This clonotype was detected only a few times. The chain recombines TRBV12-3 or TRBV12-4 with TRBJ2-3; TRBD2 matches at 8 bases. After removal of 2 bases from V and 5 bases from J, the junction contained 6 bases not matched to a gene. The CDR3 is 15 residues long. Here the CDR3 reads CASSLQRGNQDTQYF. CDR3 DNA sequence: TGTGCCAGCAGTTTACAGCGGGGGAACCAAGATACGCAGTATTTT.

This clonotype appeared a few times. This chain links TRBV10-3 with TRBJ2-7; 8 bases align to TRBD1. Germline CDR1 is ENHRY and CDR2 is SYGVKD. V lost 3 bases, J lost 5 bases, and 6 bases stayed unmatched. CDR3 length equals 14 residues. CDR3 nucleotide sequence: TGTGCCATCAGTGAAAAACAGGGGGTAAACGAGCAGTACTTC. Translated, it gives CAISEKQGVNEQYF.

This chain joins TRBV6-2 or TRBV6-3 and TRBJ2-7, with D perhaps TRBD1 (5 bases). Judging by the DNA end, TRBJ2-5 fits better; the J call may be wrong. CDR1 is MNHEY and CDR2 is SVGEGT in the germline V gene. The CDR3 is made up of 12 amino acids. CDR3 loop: CASRPSTGTQYF. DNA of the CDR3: TGTGCCAGCAGACCCTCTACAGGGACCCAGTACTTC.

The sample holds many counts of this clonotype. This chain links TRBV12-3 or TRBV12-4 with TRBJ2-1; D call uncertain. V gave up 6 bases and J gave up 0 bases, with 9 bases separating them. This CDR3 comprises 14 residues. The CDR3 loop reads CASRGGSSYNEQFF. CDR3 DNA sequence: TGTGCCAGCAGAGGTGGTAGCTCCTACAATGAGCAGTTCTTC.

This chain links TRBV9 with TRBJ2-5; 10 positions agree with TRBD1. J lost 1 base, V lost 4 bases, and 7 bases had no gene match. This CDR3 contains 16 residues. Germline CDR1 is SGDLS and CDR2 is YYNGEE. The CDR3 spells CASSRDRGPLQETQYF. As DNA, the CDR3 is TGTGCCAGCAGCCGCGACAGGGGGCCGCTCCAAGAGACCCAGTACTTC.

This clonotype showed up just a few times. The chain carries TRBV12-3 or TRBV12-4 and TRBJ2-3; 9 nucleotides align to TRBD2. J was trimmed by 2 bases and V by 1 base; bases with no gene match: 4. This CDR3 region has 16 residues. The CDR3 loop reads CASSLGAGGPTDTQYF. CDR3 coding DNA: TGTGCCAGCAGTTTAGGAGCGGGGGGACCCACAGATACGCAGTATTTT.